The clone carrying this T cell receptor (beta chain) has at least ten counts. Its matching antigen is unknown. This specimen comes from a study of early T cells in non-severe SARS-CoV-2 infection. Study-wide background: Bulk RNA isolated from unsorted whole blood underwent sequencing; chains were not paired.

The CDR3 has 15 amino acids. CDR1 is SGHVS and CDR2 is FQNEAQ in the germline V gene. Trimming removed 0 bases at V and 9 bases at J, with 17 bases between. Researchers attached unique molecular identifiers to individual cDNA molecules. TCRdb re-called the 5' RACE reads through MiXCR, storing one row per CDR3 protein. The sample yields tens of thousands of distinct CDR3 sequences, 5.2% seen once. Study-wide results and limits: VDJdb-based annotation leaned toward anti-spike CD8 responses and missed private and CD4 specificities.

The origin of this receptor is an adult who was a healthcare worker with PCR-confirmed SARS-CoV-2 infection or an uninfected control (not recorded which). The chain combines TRBV7-8 with TRBJ2-5; no definite D call. The sequenced material came from whole blood. Written as DNA, the CDR3 is TGTGCCAGCAGCTTAGCGCGTACGCGATCCCCGGCCCAGTACTTC. Encoded protein: CASSLARTRSPAQYF. Variable domain in full (rest from reference TRBV7-8 and TRBJ2-5): GAGVSQSPRYKVAKRGQDVALRCDPISGHVSLFWYQQALGQGPEFLTYFQNEAQLDKSGLPSDRFFAERPEGSVSTLKIQRTQQEDSAVYLCASSLARTRSPAQYFGPGTRLLVL.